This paragraph covers one T cell receptor (beta chain) sequence. CDR3 length equals 14 residues. Germline V lookup: CDR1 SGHTA, CDR2 FQGNSA. V shed 1 base and J shed 2 bases, with 8 bases lying between them. The assay was immunoSEQ multiplex PCR, and TCRdb's table has in-frame clones only and misses some. The sample consists of 130,000 or so clones, roughly 87% of them appearing once. The sample is drawn from a study of control samples from healthy donors and cancer patients. The sequence was collected from a man between 40 and 49 years old in good health. Sequenced material: blood. This chain joins TRBV7-2 and TRBJ1-2; D is unclear. The CDR3 DNA follows: TGTGCCAGCAGCTTAGAAGTCTCAAACTATGGCTACACCTTC. Amino acids: CASSLEVSNYGYTF. The full variable domain, in which reference TRBV7-2 and TRBJ1-2 provide the parts outside the CDR3, is GAGVSQSPSNKVTEKGKDVELRCDPISGHTALYWYRQSLGQGLEFLIYFQGNSAPDKSGLPSDRFSAERTGGSVSTLTIQRTQQEDSAVYLCASSLEVSNYGYTFGSGTRLTVV.